The 22 T cell receptor beta chains below come from one sample, sequenced in a study of shared clonotypes between healthy human individuals. Repertoires were generated with immunoSEQ multiplex PCR, while TCRdb's copy carries only in-frame clones and drops some. In the table there are about 2.2 million clones, 93% of which are singletons. Positive CCR7 selection of CD45RO-negative cells yielded the naive CD8 cells, and terminally differentiated effector memory CD45RA+ cells were excluded. The sample was naive CD8+ T cells from PBMCs. The receptors were sampled from a man between 18 and 35 years old in good health. Some clones in this sample may be carry-over from other donors' samples.

The chain is built from TRBV7-8 and TRBJ2-1; 9 bases are shared with TRBD2. This CDR3 has 15 residues. J gave up 2 bases and V 6 bases, and 5 bases lay outside the gene matches. The germline V gene encodes CDR1 SGHVS and CDR2 FQNEAQ. The CDR3 region is CASSISGSAYNEQFF. The CDR3 DNA reads as TGTGCCAGCAGTATTAGCGGGAGCGCCTACAATGAGCAGTTCTTC.

The chain couples TRBV5-6 to TRBJ2-7; D gene uncertain. V lost 0 bases, J lost 3 bases, and 10 bases lay in between. Germline-derived CDR1 and CDR2 are SGHDT and YYEEEE. The CDR3 runs to 14 residues. In DNA form, the CDR3 reads TGTGCCAGCAGCTTGGCCGTCAGCAACTACGAGCAGTACTTC. Amino acids: CASSLAVSNYEQYF. Filled out from reference TRBV5-6 and TRBJ2-7, the complete variable domain reads DAGVTQSPTHLIKTRGQQVTLRCSPKSGHDTVSWYQQALGQGPQFIFQYYEEEERQRGNFPDRFSGHQFPNYSSELNVNALLLGDSALYLCASSLAVSNYEQYFGPGTRLTVT.

On this clone itself: Other DNA sequences in this specimen translate into the identical CDR3. V and J are TRBV19 and TRBJ2-3; maybe TRBD1 (6 bases). The ends were cut back, 1 base at V and 1 base at J, with 6 bases in the middle. Germline assignment: CDR1 LNHDA and CDR2 SQIVND (reference sequence). There are 14 residues in the CDR3. The CDR3 coding sequence is TGTGCCAGTAGTATAGGACAGGGCACAGATACGCAGTATTTT. Amino acids: CASSIGQGTDTQYF. The full variable domain, with the rest looked up from reference TRBV19 and TRBJ2-3, is DGGITQSPKYLFRKEGQNVTLSCEQNLNHDAMYWYRQDPGQGLRLIYYSQIVNDFQKGDIAEGYSVSREKKESFPLTVTSAQKNPTAFYLCASSIGQGTDTQYFGPGTRLTVL.

The J gene is TRBJ2-1, the V gene TRBV10-2; TRBD2 aligns across 11 bases. V gave up 5 bases and J gave up 5 bases; unmatched junction bases: 8. This CDR3 is 16 amino acids long. In germline, CDR1 is WSHSY, CDR2 SAAADI. The CDR3 loop is CASSPIAGGNNNEQFF. CDR3 coding DNA: TGCGCCAGCAGTCCGATAGCGGGAGGGAACAACAATGAGCAGTTCTTC.

V gene TRBV7-6 combines with J gene TRBJ2-7; 7 bases agree with TRBD2. CDR1 is SGHVS, CDR2 FNYEAQ, per germline. J gave up 0 bases and V 2 bases, and 7 bases lay outside the gene matches. CDR3 size: 16 residues. The CDR3 DNA reads TGTGCCAGCAGCTTACTTCCAGCGGGGAGCTCCTACGAGCAGTACTTC. Translated: CASSLLPAGSSYEQYF. The whole variable domain, filled in from reference TRBV7-6 and TRBJ2-7, reads GAGVSQSPRYKVTKRGQDVALRCDPISGHVSLYWYRQALGQGPEFLTYFNYEAQQDKSGLPNDRFSAERPEGSISTLTIQRTEQRDSAMYRCASSLLPAGSSYEQYFGPGTRLTVT.

The chain recombines TRBV7-8 with TRBJ1-5; 8 nucleotides align to TRBD1. V was pared by 1 base and J by 4 bases, with 3 bases of the junction left unmatched. This CDR3 contains 15 residues. In germline, CDR1 is SGHVS, CDR2 FQNEAQ. This chain's CDR3 is CASSLGRGLNQPQHF. CDR3 bases: TGTGCCAGCAGCTTAGGCAGGGGGCTAAATCAGCCCCAGCATTTT.

This chain uses TRBV19 with TRBJ1-4; possibly TRBD1 for D (6 bases). The CDR3 is made up of 14 amino acids. Trimming cost V 7 bases and J 6 bases, with 15 bases left between them. From germline, CDR1 is LNHDA and CDR2 SQIVND (reference sequence). The CDR3 region has the DNA TGTGCCAGTACCGTACAGGGTACGGATGAAAAACTGTTTTTT. Translating gives CASTVQGTDEKLFF.

This rearrangement joins TRBV27 to TRBJ2-1; 8 positions match TRBD1. Trimming removed 4 bases from V and 5 bases from J; junction bases left unmatched: 4. Germline loops: CDR1 MNHEY, CDR2 SMNVEV (reference sequence). The CDR3 is 14 residues long. In nucleotides, the CDR3 is TGTGCCAGCAGTTGGGGGACAGGCCACAATGAGCAGTTCTTC. Residues: CASSWGTGHNEQFF.

The chain uses TRBV6-6 and TRBJ2-3, with TRBD1 identical over 8 bases. The V gene end was trimmed by 8 bases and the J gene end by 3 bases; junction bases not matched to a gene: 4. The CDR3 is 13 residues long. Germline CDR1 reads MNHNY; CDR2 reads SVGAGI (reference sequence). The CDR3 reads CASGQGRTDTQYF. As DNA, the CDR3 is TGTGCCAGCGGACAGGGCAGGACAGATACGCAGTATTTT.

The chain is built from TRBV6-6 and TRBJ2-7, with a weak D call TRBD1 (6 bases). Germline CDR1 is MNHNY and CDR2 is SVGAGI (reference sequence). The CDR3 consists of 15 residues. The ends were cut back, 4 bases at V and 2 bases at J, with 15 bases in the middle. CDR3 nucleotide sequence: TGTGCCAGCAGTTCCCAGGACAGTATCACCTACGAGCAGTACTTC. Its translation is CASSSQDSITYEQYF.

J is TRBJ2-5 and V is TRBV15; TRBD2 agrees at 9 bases. J lost 3 bases, V lost 0 bases, and 8 bases had no gene match. CDR3 size: 17 residues. The germline gives CDR1 LNHNV, CDR2 YYDKDF (reference sequence). The CDR3 is CATSREDRGRGEETQYF. DNA for the CDR3: TGTGCCACCAGCAGAGAGGATCGCGGGAGGGGGGAAGAGACCCAGTACTTC.

This clone has just one count. The CDR3 loop reads CASSIDSGTSGSGGANVLTF. The CDR3 nucleotides are TGTGCCAGTAGTATTGACTCCGGGACTAGCGGGAGTGGTGGGGCCAACGTCCTGACTTTC. V is TRBV19 and J is TRBJ2-6; 14 bases match TRBD2. Trimming removed 3 bases from V and 3 bases from J; junction bases left unmatched: 10. The CDR3 consists of 20 residues. Germline V gene sequence: CDR1 LNHDA, CDR2 SQIVND (reference sequence).

V and J are TRBV7-2 and TRBJ2-7, with D maybe TRBD1 (6 bases). Germline V CDR1 and CDR2: SGHTA, FQGNSA. V was trimmed by 3 bases and J by 3 bases, leaving 18 bases between them. This CDR3 has 16 amino acids. CDR3 loop: CASSLWTESKVYEQYF. CDR3 sequence (DNA): TGTGCCAGCAGCTTGTGGACAGAAAGCAAGGTCTACGAGCAGTACTTC.

V and J are TRBV2 and TRBJ1-1, with 10 bases matching TRBD1. Trimming cost V 8 bases and J 6 bases; bases outside gene matches: 9. CDR3 length: 14 residues. The germline V gene has CDR1 SNHLY and CDR2 FYNNEI. Here the CDR3 DNA reads TGTGCCAGCGGGGGACAGGGGTCTAAGGCTGAAGCTTTCTTT. Amino acid sequence: CASGGQGSKAEAFF. Variable domain in full (rest from reference TRBV2 and TRBJ1-1): EPEVTQTPSHQVTQMGQEVILRCVPISNHLYFYWYRQILGQKVEFLVSFYNNEISEKSEIFDDQFSVERPDGSNFTLKIRSTKLEDSAMYFCASGGQGSKAEAFFGQGTRLTVV.

This chain connects TRBV28 to TRBJ1-1; D perhaps matches TRBD1 (5 bases). Per germline, CDR1 MDHEN and CDR2 SYDVKM. The germline V and J ends were trimmed by 6 bases and 5 bases, with 10 bases remaining between them. The CDR3 has 12 amino acids. This CDR3 reads CASRAGRTEAFF. The CDR3, as DNA: TGTGCCAGCAGGGCAGGGAGGACTGAAGCTTTCTTT.

The V call is TRBV2, the J call TRBJ1-4, with D unresolved. With 3 bases removed from V and 0 bases from J, the gap between germline ends came to 5 bases. The CDR3 contains 14 residues. Germline V gene data show CDR1 as SNHLY and CDR2 as FYNNEI. CDR3 in amino acids: CASSDGATNEKLFF. The DNA for the CDR3 is TGTGCCAGCAGTGATGGTGCAACTAATGAAAAACTGTTTTTT.

The chain carries TRBV27 and TRBJ2-7; no clear D gene. Germline CDR1 and CDR2: MNHEY and SMNVEV (reference sequence). Trimming left V 2 bases short and J 5 bases short, with 13 bases between. CDR3 size: 14 residues. DNA of the CDR3: TGTGCCAGCAGTTTACTTCCGGCCCTGGACGAGCAGTACTTC. Translation gives CASSLLPALDEQYF.

This clone was detected once. The chain is built from TRBV5-6 and TRBJ2-1; 8 bases match TRBD1. Germline CDR1 SGHDT, CDR2 YYEEEE. J was trimmed by 5 bases and V by 4 bases; bases with no gene match: 11. The CDR3 covers 16 residues. The DNA for the CDR3 is TGTGCCAGCAGCCTTCTGGACAGGGTGAGGGACAATGAGCAGTTCTTC. Its protein is CASSLLDRVRDNEQFF.

In its sample, this clone was seen a few times. This sample includes further DNA sequences coding for the same CDR3. The rearrangement links TRBV5-4 to TRBJ1-1; D uncertain. The V end lost 0 bases, the J end lost 1 base, and 7 bases lay between the germline ends. The CDR3 totals 14 residues. Looked up from germline, CDR1 is SGHNT and CDR2 is YYREEE (reference sequence). The CDR3 DNA reads as TGTGCCAGCAGCTTGGGACCGGGGAACACTGAAGCTTTCTTT. This encodes CASSLGPGNTEAFF.

The rearrangement links TRBV4-1 to TRBJ2-7; TRBD2 matches at 7 bases. This CDR3 has 16 amino acids. The J segment lost 3 bases and the V segment lost 1 base, leaving 9 bases of the junction unmatched. CDR1 and CDR2 (germline): MGHRA, YSYEKL. CDR3 in amino acids: CASSQVRGEKLYEQYF. Written as DNA, the CDR3 is TGCGCCAGCAGCCAAGTCCGGGGGGAGAAGCTCTACGAGCAGTACTTC.

This chain connects TRBV27 to TRBJ2-1, with a weak D call TRBD2 (6 bases). V lost 4 bases and J lost 4, with 14 bases in between. This CDR3 has 15 amino acids. Germline V gives CDR1 MNHEY, CDR2 SMNVEV (reference sequence). The CDR3: CASSYSTEGYNEQFF. The CDR3 DNA is TGTGCCAGCAGTTACAGTACGGAGGGGTACAATGAGCAGTTCTTC.

V usage is TRBV4-1 and J usage is TRBJ2-7; 7 nucleotides match TRBD2. CDR3 length: 17 residues. Trimming removed 0 bases from V and 0 bases from J; junction bases left unmatched: 8. Germline V gene data show CDR1 as MGHRA and CDR2 as YSYEKL. CDR3 sequence: CASSQEPAGEASYEQYF. The CDR3 DNA sequence: TGCGCCAGCAGCCAAGAGCCTGCGGGAGAGGCCTCCTACGAGCAGTACTTC.